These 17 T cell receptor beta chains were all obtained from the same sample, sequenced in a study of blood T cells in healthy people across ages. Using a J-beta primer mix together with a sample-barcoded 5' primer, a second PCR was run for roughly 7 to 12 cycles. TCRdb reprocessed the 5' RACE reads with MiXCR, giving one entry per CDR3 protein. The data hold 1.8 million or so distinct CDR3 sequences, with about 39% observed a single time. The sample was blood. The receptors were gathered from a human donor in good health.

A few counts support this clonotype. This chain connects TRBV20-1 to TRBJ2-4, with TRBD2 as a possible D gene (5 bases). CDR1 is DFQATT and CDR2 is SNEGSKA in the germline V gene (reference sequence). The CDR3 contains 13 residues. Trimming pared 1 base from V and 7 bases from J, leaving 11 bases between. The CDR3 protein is CSARAPGSNIQYF. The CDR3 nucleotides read TGCAGTGCTAGAGCTCCGGGAAGTAACATTCAGTACTTC.

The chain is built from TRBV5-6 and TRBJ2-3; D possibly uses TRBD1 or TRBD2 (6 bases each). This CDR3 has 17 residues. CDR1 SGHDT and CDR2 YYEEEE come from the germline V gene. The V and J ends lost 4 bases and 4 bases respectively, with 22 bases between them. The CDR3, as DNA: TGTGCCAGCAGCCCAGCTGGGTGGGGGGCCGGTGCAGATACGCAGTATTTT. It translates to CASSPAGWGAGADTQYF.

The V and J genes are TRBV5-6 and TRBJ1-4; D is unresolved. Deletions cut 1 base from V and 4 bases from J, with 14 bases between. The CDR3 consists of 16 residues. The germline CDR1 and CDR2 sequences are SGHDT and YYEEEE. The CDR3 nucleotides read TGTGCCAGCAGCTTGATTGGCACTCGAGGTAATGAAAAACTGTTTTTT. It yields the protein CASSLIGTRGNEKLFF.

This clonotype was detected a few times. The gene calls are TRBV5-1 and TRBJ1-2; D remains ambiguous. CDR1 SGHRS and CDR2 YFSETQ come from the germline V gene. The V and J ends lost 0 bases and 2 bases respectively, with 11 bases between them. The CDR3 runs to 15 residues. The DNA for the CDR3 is TGCGCCAGCAGCTTGGTTGAGGGAGGGAACTATGGCTACACCTTC. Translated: CASSLVEGGNYGYTF.

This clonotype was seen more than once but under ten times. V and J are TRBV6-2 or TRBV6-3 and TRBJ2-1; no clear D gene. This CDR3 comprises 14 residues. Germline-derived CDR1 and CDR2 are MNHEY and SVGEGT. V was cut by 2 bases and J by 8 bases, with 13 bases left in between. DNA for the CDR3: TGTGCCAGCAGTTACCTGGGTAGCCAGGATGAGCAGTTCTTC. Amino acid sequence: CASSYLGSQDEQFF.

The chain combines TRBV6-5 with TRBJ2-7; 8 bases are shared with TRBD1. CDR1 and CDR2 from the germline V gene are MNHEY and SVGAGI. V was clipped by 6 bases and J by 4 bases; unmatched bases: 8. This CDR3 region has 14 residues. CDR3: CASRARTGWYEQYF. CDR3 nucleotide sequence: TGTGCCAGCAGAGCTAGGACAGGGTGGTACGAGCAGTACTTC.

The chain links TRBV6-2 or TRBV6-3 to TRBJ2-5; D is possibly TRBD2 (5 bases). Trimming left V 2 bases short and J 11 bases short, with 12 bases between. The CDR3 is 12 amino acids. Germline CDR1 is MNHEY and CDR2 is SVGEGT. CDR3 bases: TGTGCCAGCAGTTACGTCGGGATAGAGCAGTACTTC. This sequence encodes CASSYVGIEQYF.

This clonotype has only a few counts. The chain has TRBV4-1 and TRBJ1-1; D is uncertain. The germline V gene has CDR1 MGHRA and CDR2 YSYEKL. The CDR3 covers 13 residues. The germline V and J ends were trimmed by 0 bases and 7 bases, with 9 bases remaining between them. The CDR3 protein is CASSQDPGDEAFF. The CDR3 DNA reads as TGCGCCAGCAGCCAAGATCCCGGTGATGAAGCTTTCTTT.

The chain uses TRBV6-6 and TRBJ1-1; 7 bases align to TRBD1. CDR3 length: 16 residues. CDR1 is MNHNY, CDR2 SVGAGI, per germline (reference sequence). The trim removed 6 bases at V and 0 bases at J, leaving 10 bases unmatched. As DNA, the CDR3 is TGTGCCAGCAGCGCCAGACAGGGCCTTATGAACACTGAAGCTTTCTTT. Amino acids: CASSARQGLMNTEAFF.

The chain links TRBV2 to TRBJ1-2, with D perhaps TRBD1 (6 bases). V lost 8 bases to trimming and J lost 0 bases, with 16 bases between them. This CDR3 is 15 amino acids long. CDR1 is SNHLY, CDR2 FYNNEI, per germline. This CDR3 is CASSRGATPNYGYTF. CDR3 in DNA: TGTGCCAGCTCTCGGGGGGCTACTCCTAACTATGGCTACACCTTC.

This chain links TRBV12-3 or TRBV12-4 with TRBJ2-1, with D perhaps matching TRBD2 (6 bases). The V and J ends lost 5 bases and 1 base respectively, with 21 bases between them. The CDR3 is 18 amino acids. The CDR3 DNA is TGTGCCAGCAGTCCGAACTTGTGGGCTGGGGGGTCCTACAATGAGCAGTTCTTC. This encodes CASSPNLWAGGSYNEQFF.

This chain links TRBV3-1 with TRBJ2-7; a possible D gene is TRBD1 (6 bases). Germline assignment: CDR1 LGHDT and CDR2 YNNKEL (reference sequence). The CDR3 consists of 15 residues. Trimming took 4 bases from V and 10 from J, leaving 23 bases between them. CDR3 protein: CASSLRLGTWVAQYF. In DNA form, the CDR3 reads TGTGCCAGCAGCCTTCGACTGGGGACATGGGTGGCCCAGTACTTC.

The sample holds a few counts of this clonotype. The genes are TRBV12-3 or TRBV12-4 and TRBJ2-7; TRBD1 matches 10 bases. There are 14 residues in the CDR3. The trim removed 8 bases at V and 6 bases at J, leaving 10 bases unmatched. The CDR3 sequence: CASGRQGALREQYF. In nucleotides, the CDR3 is TGTGCCAGCGGTAGACAGGGGGCGCTTCGCGAGCAGTACTTC.

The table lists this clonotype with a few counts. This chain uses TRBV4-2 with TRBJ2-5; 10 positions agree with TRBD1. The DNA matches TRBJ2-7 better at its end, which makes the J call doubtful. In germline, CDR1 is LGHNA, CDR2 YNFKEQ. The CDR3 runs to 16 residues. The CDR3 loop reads CASSQDYRDRGYEQYF. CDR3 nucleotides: TGTGCCAGCAGCCAAGACTATAGGGACAGGGGTTACGAGCAGTACTTC.

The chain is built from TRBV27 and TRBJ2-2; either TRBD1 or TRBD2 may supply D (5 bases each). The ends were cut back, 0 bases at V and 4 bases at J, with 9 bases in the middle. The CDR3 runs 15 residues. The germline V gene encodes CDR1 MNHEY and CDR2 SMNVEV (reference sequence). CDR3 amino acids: CASSLSFGGTGELFF. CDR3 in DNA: TGTGCCAGCAGTTTATCTTTTGGGGGCACCGGGGAGCTGTTTTTT.

The CDR3 is CASSGPDRARYGYTF. The CDR3 region has the DNA TGTGCCAGCAGTGGCCCGGACAGGGCTAGGTATGGCTACACCTTC. The chain uses TRBV25-1 and TRBJ1-2; 8 bases align to TRBD1. The CDR3 spans 15 residues. Germline V gene sequence: CDR1 MGHDK, CDR2 SYGVNS. The V gene end was trimmed by 4 bases and the J gene end by 5 bases; junction bases not matched to a gene: 9.

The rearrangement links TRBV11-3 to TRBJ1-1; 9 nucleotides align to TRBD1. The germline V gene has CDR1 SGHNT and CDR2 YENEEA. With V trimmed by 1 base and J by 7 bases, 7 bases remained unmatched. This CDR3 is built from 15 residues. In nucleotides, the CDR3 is TGTGCCAGCAGCTTAGGAACAGGGGGCGAGGTTGAAGCTTTCTTT. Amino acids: CASSLGTGGEVEAFF.